These T cell receptor beta chains were read from a single sample in a study of human T cells and chemical hapten exposure. TCRdb analysed the RACE reads with MiXCR anew, one entry per CDR3 protein. This sample has roughly 90,000 distinct CDR3 sequences, with around 9.5% found just once. Here the sequenced sample was whole blood, taken in connection with sensitization to the hapten diphenylcyclopropenone (DPC). These receptors all stem from a woman aged 40 to 49 with alopecia areata. Some clones in this sample may be carry-over from other donors' samples. The CDR3 runs from the conserved cysteine through the conserved F or W. A D gene is named only where the DNA matches it firmly.

>TRBV18|-
CASSLPGPETQYF
>TRBV30|-
CAWSEGSYSNQPQHF
>TRBV20-1|TRBD2
CSASTSGGPRDTQYF
>TRBV5-4|TRBD1
CASSSDRGLSKNIQYF
>TRBV19|TRBD1
CASSNRDSWGYTF
>TRBV5-1|-
CASSTSGGENQPQHF
>TRBV7-8|TRBD1
CASSSMAGQAYTEAFF
>TRBV19|-
CASSTPDLYGYTF
>TRBV28|-
CASSLYRGSNYEQYF
>TRBV4-2|-
CSSSLARGLNEQFF
>TRBV10-2|-
CASSSPGTGRKF
>TRBV20-1|-
CSARVSGAYEQYF
>TRBV29-1|TRBD1
CSAKITGGLETQYF
>TRBV20-1|TRBD2
CSAEAGAYEQYF
>TRBV12-3/TRBV12-4|TRBD1
CASSYQGAGYEQYF
>TRBV7-3|TRBD2
CASSLTSGGNTDTQYF
>TRBV27|-
CASKGLRNTEAFF
>TRBV2|-
CASSKGQGRDSGANVLTF
>TRBV11-3|TRBD2
CASSPGLAADTQYF
>TRBV6-5|-
CASRTGIHTDTQYF
>TRBV6-2/TRBV6-3|-
CASSWRGQPNSPLHF
>TRBV20-1|TRBD1
CSAKGQGAYVTQYF